The 26 T cell receptor beta chains reported below all come from one sample, sequenced in a study of blood T cell repertoires in COVID-19. The protocol was immunoSEQ multiplex PCR, while the TCRdb copy is restricted to in-frame clones and leaves out a portion. The table includes 150,000 to 200,000 clones, about 86% detected once. Sequenced: peripheral blood. The source is a woman aged 80 or over in a cohort sampled during active or convalescent COVID-19.

The V call is TRBV7-9, the J call TRBJ1-2; D call uncertain. Trimming took off 6 bases at V and 4 bases at J, with 27 bases between the two ends. This CDR3 spans 18 amino acids. The V gene's germline CDR1 is SEHNR and CDR2 FQNEAQ (reference sequence). The CDR3: CASRPTPLDTTTSYGYTF. DNA for the CDR3: TGTGCCAGCAGGCCGACCCCCCTCGACACTACTACTAGCTATGGCTACACCTTC.

This chain joins TRBV10-2 and TRBJ1-4; a possible D gene is TRBD1 (5 bases). Looked up from germline, CDR1 is WSHSY and CDR2 is SAAADI. This CDR3 region has 18 residues. Trimming pared 7 bases from V and 0 bases from J, leaving 21 bases between. The CDR3 spells CASMGNTGTKTTNEKLFF. Here the CDR3 DNA reads TGCGCCAGCATGGGCAATACAGGCACAAAAACAACTAATGAAAAACTGTTTTTT.

The rearrangement uses TRBV18 and TRBJ2-3; TRBD2 agrees at 11 bases. CDR3 length: 14 residues. The junction had 2 bases not matched to a gene; V was cut back by 2 bases and J by 7 bases. The germline gives CDR1 KGHSH, CDR2 LQKENI. CDR3 in amino acids: CASSPGTSGNTQYF. The DNA for the CDR3 is TGTGCCAGCTCACCAGGGACTAGCGGTAATACGCAGTATTTT.

The chain is built from TRBV11-2 and TRBJ1-4; TRBD1 might be the D (6 bases). Trimming cost V 2 bases and J 1 base, with 11 bases left between them. Germline CDR1 is SGHAT and CDR2 is FQNNGV. The CDR3 is made up of 16 amino acids. CDR3 coding DNA: TGTGCCAGCAGCTTATTCCTCAGGGGAACTAATGAAAAACTGTTTTTT. Protein product: CASSLFLRGTNEKLFF.

The gene calls are TRBV18 and TRBJ1-6; the D gene is possibly TRBD1 (5 bases). CDR3 length: 13 residues. Germline V gives CDR1 KGHSH, CDR2 LQKENI. Trimming shortened V by 2 bases and J by 8 bases, and 7 bases separated the two germline ends. The CDR3 region is CASSPGADSPLHF. As DNA, the CDR3 is TGTGCCAGCTCACCAGGGGCCGATTCACCCCTCCACTTT.

This chain joins TRBV10-3 and TRBJ1-4; a weak D match, TRBD1 (6 bases). V gave up 0 bases and J gave up 4 bases, with 15 bases separating them. From germline, CDR1 is ENHRY and CDR2 SYGVKD. This CDR3 comprises 17 residues. The CDR3 protein is CAISESETGGVNEKLFF. The CDR3 nucleotides are TGTGCCATCAGTGAGTCCGAGACGGGGGGCGTTAATGAAAAACTGTTTTTT.

V and J are TRBV6-1 and TRBJ1-6; 7 bases fit TRBD1. V gave up 2 bases and J gave up 17 bases; unmatched junction bases: 12. CDR1 and CDR2 from the germline V gene are MNHNS and SASEGT. The CDR3 loop spans 14 amino acids. The CDR3 bases are TGTGCCAGCAGTGAATTTCGTTGGGACAGCGATTTCCACTTT. Translated, it gives CASSEFRWDSDFHF.

The chain joins TRBV6-5 to TRBJ1-5; D unclear. Germline-derived CDR1 and CDR2 are MNHEY and SVGAGI. This CDR3 has 13 amino acids. V was clipped by 6 bases and J by 7 bases, with 13 bases between them. CDR3: CASRDPGGQPQHF. The DNA for the CDR3 is TGTGCCAGCAGAGACCCGGGCGGGCAGCCCCAGCATTTT.

V and J are TRBV7-9 and TRBJ2-2; D perhaps matches TRBD2 (5 bases). CDR1 and CDR2 (germline): SEHNR, FQNEAQ (reference sequence). The ends were cut back, 2 bases at V and 3 bases at J, with 16 bases in the middle. The CDR3 has 17 residues. CDR3 sequence (DNA): TGTGCCAGCAGCTTATTAGCATCGGGGTGGGACACCGGGGAGCTGTTTTTT. Residues: CASSLLASGWDTGELFF.

The genes are TRBV24-1 and TRBJ2-2; 9 bases are a match to TRBD1. The germline V gene encodes CDR1 KGHDR and CDR2 SFDVKD. CDR3 length: 16 amino acids. Unmatched junction bases numbered 6, after V lost 7 bases and J lost 1 base. The CDR3 here is CATRGQGIRNTGELFF. Here the CDR3 DNA reads TGTGCCACCAGAGGACAGGGGATCAGGAACACCGGGGAGCTGTTTTTT.

This clone was counted between two and nine times. The gene calls are TRBV20-1 and TRBJ2-1; TRBD2 agrees at 9 bases. Germline V gene sequence: CDR1 DFQATT, CDR2 SNEGSKA (reference sequence). The trim removed 6 bases at V and 12 bases at J, leaving 6 bases unmatched. The CDR3 has 11 residues. CDR3 residues: CSAKPGLAQFF. The DNA for the CDR3 is TGCAGTGCGAAGCCGGGACTAGCGCAGTTCTTC.

The chain joins TRBV24-1 to TRBJ1-2; D ambiguous. The CDR3 runs 14 residues. Trimming removed 3 bases at V and 8 bases at J, with 15 bases between. Looked up from germline, CDR1 is KGHDR and CDR2 is SFDVKD. The CDR3, as DNA: TGTGCCACCAGTGATCCATCCCGGGGTGGAGGCTACACCTTC. Amino acid sequence: CATSDPSRGGGYTF.

J is TRBJ1-1 and V is TRBV12-5, with D maybe TRBD1 (5 bases). The germline V and J ends were trimmed by 1 base and 6 bases, with 15 bases remaining between them. This CDR3 comprises 15 residues. From germline, CDR1 is LGHNT and CDR2 FRNRAP. The CDR3 DNA sequence: TGTGCTAGTGGTTTGGGGGGACTGGGGCACTCTGAAGCTTTCTTT. Its protein is CASGLGGLGHSEAFF.

The chain uses TRBV5-1 and TRBJ2-2, with 16 bases identical to TRBD2. Germline CDR1 reads SGHRS; CDR2 reads YFSETQ. V lost 3 bases, J lost 4 bases, and 6 bases stayed unmatched. CDR3 length equals 18 residues. CDR3 residues: CASSWGLAGGPGTGELFF. In nucleotides, the CDR3 is TGCGCCAGCAGCTGGGGACTAGCGGGAGGGCCGGGCACCGGGGAGCTGTTTTTT.

This clone appeared a few times. The V gene is TRBV2, the J gene TRBJ2-7, with 7 nucleotides matching TRBD2. Per germline, CDR1 SNHLY and CDR2 FYNNEI. This CDR3 spans 16 amino acids. The V segment lost 3 bases and the J segment 2 bases; nucleotides outside the gene matches: 10. This CDR3 is CASSDPGGGVTYEQYF. Written as DNA, the CDR3 is TGTGCCAGCAGTGATCCTGGGGGAGGGGTGACCTACGAGCAGTACTTC.

This clone has a single count. This chain joins TRBV19 and TRBJ1-1, with 8 positions matching TRBD1. Losses at the gene ends were 5 bases for V and 5 bases for J; bases not matched to a gene: 4. The CDR3 totals 13 residues. Germline V gives CDR1 LNHDA, CDR2 SQIVND (reference sequence). Here the CDR3 reads CASSPGGGTEAFF. The CDR3 DNA is TGTGCCAGTAGTCCAGGGGGCGGGACTGAAGCTTTCTTT.

As to this clone: Other DNA sequences in this sample translate to the same CDR3. The chain combines TRBV19 with TRBJ1-1; D may be TRBD1 (5 bases). V shed 0 bases and J shed 4 bases, with 6 bases lying between them. This CDR3 is 13 amino acids long. Germline V gene lookup returns CDR1 LNHDA and CDR2 SQIVND (reference sequence). This chain's CDR3 is CASSIDRGTEAFF. The DNA for the CDR3 is TGTGCCAGTAGTATAGATAGGGGCACTGAAGCTTTCTTT.

This clone was seen once. The chain links TRBV11-3 to TRBJ2-7, with 9 bases aligning to TRBD1. The ends lost 3 bases at V and 3 bases at J; junction bases unmatched: 18. The CDR3 consists of 19 residues. Germline V gene lookup returns CDR1 SGHNT and CDR2 YENEEA. The CDR3 DNA follows: TGTGCCAGCAGCTTCGGGACAGGGATGGCTAGACCCTCGTACTACGAGCAGTACTTC. Residues: CASSFGTGMARPSYYEQYF.

The chain has TRBV27 and TRBJ1-4, with 11 bases matching TRBD1. The V gene's germline CDR1 is MNHEY and CDR2 SMNVEV (reference sequence). Trimming took 1 base from V and 8 from J; bases not matched to a gene: 6. This CDR3 has 16 residues. The CDR3 loop reads CASSLYGTGGAEKLFF. The CDR3 region has the DNA TGTGCCAGCAGTTTATACGGGACAGGGGGTGCCGAAAAACTGTTTTTT.

The rearrangement links TRBV19 to TRBJ2-6; D remains unclear. The CDR3 has 15 amino acids. V dropped 5 bases and J dropped 1 base, with 9 bases sitting between them. Per the germline V gene, CDR1 is LNHDA and CDR2 is SQIVND (reference sequence). CDR3 residues: CASSPAYSGANVLTF. The CDR3 region has the DNA TGTGCCAGTAGTCCAGCGTATTCTGGGGCCAACGTCCTGACTTTC.

The V gene is TRBV28, the J gene TRBJ1-3, with D possibly TRBD1 on 6 matching bases. Germline loops: CDR1 MDHEN, CDR2 SYDVKM. The CDR3 has 14 residues. Trimming removed 6 bases from V and 3 bases from J, with 12 bases in between. CDR3 nucleotides: TGTGCCAGCAGAATCCGGGACATTGGAAACACCATATATTTT. The encoded protein is CASRIRDIGNTIYF.

This clone was seen a few times. The chain uses TRBV19 and TRBJ2-5, with D maybe TRBD2 (7 bases). The germline V and J ends were trimmed by 5 bases and 7 bases, with 17 bases remaining between them. The CDR3 consists of 14 residues. Germline CDR1 LNHDA, CDR2 SQIVND (reference sequence). The CDR3 sequence is CASSEGRGGWTQYF. The DNA for the CDR3 is TGTGCCAGTAGTGAAGGAAGGGGGGGATGGACCCAGTACTTC.

This clone was counted only a few times. The J gene is TRBJ1-6, the V gene TRBV30, with TRBD1 identical over 8 bases. Trimming cost V 8 bases and J 7 bases; bases outside gene matches: 4. This CDR3 has 12 residues. Germline CDR1 GTSNPN, CDR2 SVGIG (reference sequence). CDR3 in DNA: TGTGCCATGGACAGGGAAAATTCACCCCTCCACTTT. It is translated as CAMDRENSPLHF.

This sequence joins TRBV30 and TRBJ2-3; the match to TRBD2 covers 8 bases. CDR3 size: 14 residues. V gave up 4 bases and J gave up 2 bases; unmatched junction bases: 5. The germline CDR1 and CDR2 sequences are GTSNPN and SVGIG (reference sequence). The CDR3, as DNA: TGTGCCTGGATTCGGCGGGGGGACACAGATACGCAGTATTTT. Residues: CAWIRRGDTDTQYF.

This chain connects TRBV5-1 to TRBJ1-2; D is uncertain. This CDR3 contains 13 residues. Deletions cut 0 bases from V and 6 bases from J, with 9 bases between. Per the germline V gene, CDR1 is SGHRS and CDR2 is YFSETQ. CDR3 DNA: TGCGCCAGCAGCTTGGCGGAGAGGAATGGCTACACCTTC. This sequence encodes CASSLAERNGYTF.

The chain links TRBV19 to TRBJ2-2; 10 nucleotides line up with TRBD1. The V gene end was trimmed by 7 bases and the J gene end by 7 bases; junction bases not matched to a gene: 9. Germline loops: CDR1 LNHDA, CDR2 SQIVND (reference sequence). The CDR3 consists of 15 residues. The CDR3 loop reads CASTRDRGLVGELFF. In DNA, the CDR3 is TGTGCCAGTACCCGGGACAGGGGATTAGTCGGGGAGCTGTTTTTT.